These 27 T cell receptor beta chains were all obtained from the same sample, sequenced in a study of cytomegalovirus exposure and HLA in healthy donors. The PCR had 60 Vbeta and 13 Jbeta primers. The repertoire was sequenced with immunoSEQ multiplex PCR; TCRdb's copy has only in-frame clones and lacks some. The sample has around 80,000 clones, over 70% seen once. The source material was PBMCs. The receptors stem from a man in his late teens or twenties in good health and CMV-seropositive.

The CDR3 region is CASRPPGQKDTEAFF. CDR3 bases: TGCGCCAGCAGACCCCCGGGACAAAAGGACACTGAAGCTTTCTTT. The chain uses TRBV4-1 and TRBJ1-1; possibly TRBD1 for D (6 bases). CDR3 length: 15 residues. The germline gives CDR1 MGHRA, CDR2 YSYEKL. The germline V and J ends were trimmed by 6 bases and 3 bases, with 17 bases remaining between them.

In this sample, this clone turned up a few times. The chain carries TRBV6-5 and TRBJ2-7; 7 bases agree with TRBD1. Germline V gene sequence: CDR1 MNHEY, CDR2 SVGAGI. With 0 bases clipped from V and 5 bases from J, the junction kept 7 bases outside the gene matches. CDR3 length: 15 amino acids. The CDR3 loop reads CASSYSAPGGHEQYF. In DNA form, the CDR3 reads TGTGCCAGCAGTTACTCGGCTCCAGGGGGACACGAGCAGTACTTC.

This sequence joins TRBV7-9 and TRBJ2-1; D might be TRBD2 (5 bases). Germline V gene lookup returns CDR1 SEHNR and CDR2 FQNEAQ (reference sequence). The CDR3 consists of 15 residues. Between the trimmed V and J ends, which lost 3 bases and 0 bases, there was a span of 9 bases. The CDR3 region is CASSFGLLSYNEQFF. As DNA, the CDR3 is TGTGCCAGCAGCTTCGGACTGCTCTCCTACAATGAGCAGTTCTTC.

The CDR3 DNA is TGTGCCAGTAGTTCCAGGACTAGCGGGAGTATGGATGAGCAGTTCTTC. Protein product: CASSSRTSGSMDEQFF. The chain has TRBV19 and TRBJ2-1; 13 bases fit TRBD2. Looked up from germline, CDR1 is LNHDA and CDR2 is SQIVND (reference sequence). Trimming took 5 bases from V and 8 from J; bases not matched to a gene: 9. This CDR3 spans 16 amino acids.

V gene TRBV25-1 combines with J gene TRBJ1-1; no definite D call. The V and J ends lost 3 bases and 6 bases respectively, with 17 bases between them. Per germline, CDR1 MGHDK and CDR2 SYGVNS. The CDR3 consists of 15 residues. The CDR3 DNA follows: TGTGCCAGCAGTGAGGACGGCGGGATCAGCGCTGAAGCTTTCTTT. Translating it yields CASSEDGGISAEAFF.

This clone was counted once. The chain combines TRBV28 with TRBJ1-5; D ambiguous. This CDR3 comprises 13 residues. Trimming stripped 7 bases from V and 0 bases from J, with 7 bases between. The germline CDR1 and CDR2 sequences are MDHEN and SYDVKM. The CDR3 coding sequence is TGTGCCAGCACCCCGTATAGCAATCAGCCCCAGCATTTT. Its translation: CASTPYSNQPQHF.

The chain combines TRBV5-1 with TRBJ2-7; TRBD2 matches 15 bases. V was clipped by 3 bases and J by 3 bases; unmatched bases: 1. The CDR3 has 15 amino acids. Germline V gene lookup returns CDR1 SGHRS and CDR2 YFSETQ. Here the CDR3 reads CASSSGLAGGYEQYF. The CDR3 bases are TGCGCCAGCAGCTCGGGACTAGCGGGAGGCTACGAGCAGTACTTC.

The chain links TRBV18 to TRBJ2-7, with D possibly being TRBD2 (6 bases). Deletions cut 3 bases from V and 2 bases from J, with 11 bases between. Germline CDR1 reads KGHSH; CDR2 reads LQKENI. The CDR3 runs to 14 residues. The DNA for the CDR3 is TGTGCCAGCTCACCCCGGGACTCCGCCTACGAGCAGTACTTC. It yields the protein CASSPRDSAYEQYF.

The chain recombines TRBV4-1 with TRBJ2-3; D possibly corresponds to TRBD1 (5 bases). The CDR3 is 14 residues long. V shed 3 bases and J shed 4 bases, with 11 bases lying between them. Germline CDR1 MGHRA, CDR2 YSYEKL. The CDR3 region has the DNA TGCGCCAGCAGCCATAGCAGGGCGGCAGATACGCAGTATTTT. Translated, it gives CASSHSRAADTQYF.

The CDR3 region has the DNA TGTGCCAGCAGCTTAGATTTAGCGCAGTACTTC. It encodes CASSLDLAQYF. The J gene is TRBJ2-7, the V gene TRBV11-2; unclear D gene. This CDR3 has 11 amino acids. Germline CDR1 reads SGHAT; CDR2 reads FQNNGV. Trimming took off 0 bases at V and 9 bases at J, with 6 bases between the two ends.

The rearrangement links TRBV29-1 to TRBJ1-5; 9 nucleotides align to TRBD1. The germline gives CDR1 SQVTM, CDR2 ANQGSEA. J was trimmed by 5 bases and V by 5 bases; bases with no gene match: 7. This CDR3 is 14 amino acids long. The CDR3 spells CSVSGRTGDQPQHF. In DNA form, the CDR3 reads TGCAGCGTTAGCGGTAGGACAGGGGATCAGCCCCAGCATTTT.

The V and J genes are TRBV27 and TRBJ2-7; TRBD2 is a possible D gene (5 bases). Germline V gene lookup returns CDR1 MNHEY and CDR2 SMNVEV (reference sequence). Trimming stripped 3 bases from V and 3 bases from J, with 9 bases between. CDR3 length equals 13 residues. The CDR3 coding sequence is TGTGCCAGCAGTTTGGGAGACCGCTACGAGCAGTACTTC. The encoded protein is CASSLGDRYEQYF.

The J gene is TRBJ2-2, the V gene TRBV9, with a weak D call TRBD2 (5 bases). Trimming cost V 0 bases and J 4 bases, with 10 bases left between them. This CDR3 has 15 amino acids. The germline gives CDR1 SGDLS, CDR2 YYNGEE. CDR3 DNA: TGTGCCAGCAGCGTAGAATCTAGCAGCACCGGGGAGCTGTTTTTT. Its translation: CASSVESSSTGELFF.

The sample holds a few counts of this clone. The J gene is TRBJ1-1, the V gene TRBV15, with 8 positions matching TRBD1. The V segment lost 5 bases and the J segment 1 base; nucleotides outside the gene matches: 12. The germline V gene encodes CDR1 LNHNV and CDR2 YYDKDF (reference sequence). The CDR3 totals 17 residues. For the CDR3, the DNA is TGTGCCACCAGCGCTCCACGGACAGGGAAAAGGAACACTGAAGCTTTCTTT. As protein: CATSAPRTGKRNTEAFF.

The rearrangement joins TRBV5-1 to TRBJ2-6; 7 bases agree with TRBD1. The CDR3 has 18 residues. Per the germline V gene, CDR1 is SGHRS and CDR2 is YFSETQ. Trimming removed 1 base from V and 0 bases from J; junction bases left unmatched: 7. CDR3 amino acids: CASSLTGTAYSGANVLTF. As DNA, the CDR3 is TGCGCCAGCAGCTTGACCGGGACAGCTTACTCTGGGGCCAACGTCCTGACTTTC. Full variable domain (remainder filled in from reference TRBV5-1 and TRBJ2-6): KAGVTQTPRYLIKTRGQQVTLSCSPISGHRSVSWYQQTPGQGLQFLFEYFSETQRNKGNFPGRFSGRQFSNSRSEMNVSTLELGDSALYLCASSLTGTAYSGANVLTFGAGSRLTVL.

The CDR3 protein is CSVEFGTHYEQYF. For the CDR3, the DNA is TGCAGCGTTGAATTTGGGACACACTACGAGCAGTACTTC. The J gene is TRBJ2-7, the V gene TRBV29-1; D is possibly TRBD1 (6 bases). Between the trimmed V and J ends, which lost 2 bases and 3 bases, there was a span of 11 bases. This CDR3 comprises 13 residues. Germline V lookup: CDR1 SQVTM, CDR2 ANQGSEA.

This clone was found once. The V call is TRBV7-3, the J call TRBJ2-3, with D possibly matching TRBD2 (5 bases). The germline CDR1 and CDR2 sequences are SGHTA and FQGTGA. V lost 2 bases, J lost 2 bases, and 8 bases lay in between. The CDR3 totals 14 residues. CDR3 in amino acids: CASSLEGVTDTQYF. CDR3 DNA sequence: TGTGCCAGCAGCTTAGAGGGAGTCACAGATACGCAGTATTTT.

The chain recombines TRBV7-8 with TRBJ2-7; 8 nucleotides match TRBD2. This CDR3 is built from 13 residues. Germline CDR1 and CDR2: SGHVS and FQNEAQ. J lost 3 bases, V lost 5 bases, and 3 bases had no gene match. The CDR3 is CASSPGRDYEQYF. The CDR3 DNA reads TGTGCCAGCAGCCCCGGGAGGGACTACGAGCAGTACTTC.

This chain joins TRBV11-2 and TRBJ2-7; maybe TRBD1 (6 bases). V was shortened by 2 bases and J by 6 bases, with 14 bases between the two germline ends. CDR3 length equals 14 residues. Germline assignment: CDR1 SGHAT and CDR2 FQNNGV. This chain's CDR3 is CASSLFGGLGEQYF. CDR3 in DNA: TGTGCCAGCAGCTTATTTGGGGGCCTAGGCGAGCAGTACTTC. The whole variable domain, filled in from reference TRBV11-2 and TRBJ2-7, reads EAGVAQSPRYKIIEKRQSVAFWCNPISGHATLYWYQQILGQGPKLLIQFQNNGVVDDSQLPKDRFSAERLKGVDSTLKIQPAKLEDSAVYLCASSLFGGLGEQYFGPGTRLTVT.

This clone was detected only a few times. The chain combines TRBV9 with TRBJ2-3; 10 bases fit TRBD1. The CDR3 covers 14 residues. V lost 6 bases, J lost 3 bases, and 4 bases stayed unmatched. The germline CDR1 and CDR2 sequences are SGDLS and YYNGEE. CDR3 loop: CASTRDRGTDTQYF. Written as DNA, the CDR3 is TGTGCCAGCACGAGGGACAGGGGTACAGATACGCAGTATTTT.

This clone was observed a handful of times. This chain joins TRBV10-3 and TRBJ2-5; 8 nucleotides agree with TRBD2. The germline CDR1 and CDR2 sequences are ENHRY and SYGVKD. With V trimmed by 7 bases and J by 4 bases, 14 bases remained unmatched. The CDR3 spans 16 residues. The CDR3 region has the DNA TGTGCCATCATTGTTGGTCCGGGAGGGCCAGGAGAGACCCAGTACTTC. Translation: CAIIVGPGGPGETQYF.

V and J are TRBV28 and TRBJ1-5, with TRBD1 matching over 7 bases. V gave up 5 bases and J gave up 7 bases; unmatched junction bases: 8. Per the germline V gene, CDR1 is MDHEN and CDR2 is SYDVKM. The CDR3 sequence is 14 residues long. CDR3 region: CASSLRQGFQPQHF. In DNA form, the CDR3 reads TGTGCCAGCAGTCTACGACAGGGCTTCCAGCCCCAGCATTTT.

As concerns this clone: Compared with germline, one end of the junction differs, possibly owing to a read error. The V gene is TRBV7-9, the J gene TRBJ1-1; D is possibly TRBD1 (6 bases). The germline CDR1 and CDR2 sequences are SEHNR and FQNEAQ (reference sequence). This CDR3 comprises 14 residues. CDR3 amino acids: CASSPKQGPTEACF. The CDR3 DNA reads as TGTGCCAGCAGCCCAAAACAGGGCCCCACTGAAGCTTGCTTT. The full variable domain, with the rest looked up from reference TRBV7-9 and TRBJ1-1, is DTGVSQNPRHKITKRGQNVTFRCDPISEHNRLYWYRQTLGQGPEFLTYFQNEAQLEKSRLLSDRFSAERPKGSFSTLEIQRTEQGDSAMYLCASSPKQGPTEACFGQGTRLTVV.

The V gene is TRBV25-1, the J gene TRBJ2-4; TRBD2 aligns across 7 bases. Germline lookup yields CDR1 MGHDK and CDR2 SYGVNS. The CDR3 covers 12 residues. V lost 6 bases to trimming and J lost 8 bases; unmatched junction nucleotides: 4. The CDR3 DNA reads as TGTGCCAGCAGGGGTGGGAGGGACATTCAGTACTTC. It specifies CASRGGRDIQYF.

This chain links TRBV5-1 with TRBJ1-1, with D hard to call. This CDR3 contains 14 residues. The V end lost 0 bases, the J end lost 7 bases, and 13 bases lay between the germline ends. Germline V gene lookup returns CDR1 SGHRS and CDR2 YFSETQ. The DNA for the CDR3 is TGCGCCAGCAGCTTGGAGGGAGGGCGAGGTGAAGCTTTCTTT. This gives the protein CASSLEGGRGEAFF.

Only a few counts were recorded for this clone. The chain couples TRBV25-1 to TRBJ2-5; possible D gene TRBD1, 6 bases. The CDR3 has 12 residues. V was shortened by 10 bases and J by 5 bases, with 14 bases between the two germline ends. Germline lookup yields CDR1 MGHDK and CDR2 SYGVNS. DNA for the CDR3: TGTGCCATCCACAGGGTAGGGGAGACCCAGTACTTC. Protein: CAIHRVGETQYF.

V is TRBV29-1 and J is TRBJ2-2; TRBD2 agrees at 8 bases. CDR3 size: 13 residues. V lost 6 bases, J lost 4 bases, and 4 bases stayed unmatched. Germline V lookup: CDR1 SQVTM, CDR2 ANQGSEA. CDR3 bases: TGCAGCGTCGGTCTAGCGGGCACCGGGGAGCTGTTTTTT. Translated, it gives CSVGLAGTGELFF.